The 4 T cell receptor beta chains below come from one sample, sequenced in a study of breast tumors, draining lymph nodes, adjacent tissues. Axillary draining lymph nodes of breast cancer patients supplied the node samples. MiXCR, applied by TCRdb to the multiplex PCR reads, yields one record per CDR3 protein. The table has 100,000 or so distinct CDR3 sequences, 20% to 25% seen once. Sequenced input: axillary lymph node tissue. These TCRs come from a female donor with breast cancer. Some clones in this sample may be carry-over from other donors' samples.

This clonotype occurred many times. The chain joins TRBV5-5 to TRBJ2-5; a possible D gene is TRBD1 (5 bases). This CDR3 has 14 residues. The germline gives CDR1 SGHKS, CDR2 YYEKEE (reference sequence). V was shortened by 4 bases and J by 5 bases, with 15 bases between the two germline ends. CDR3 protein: CASSDLRGSETQYF. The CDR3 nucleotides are TGTGCCAGCAGCGACCTTAGGGGATCGGAGACCCAGTACTTC.

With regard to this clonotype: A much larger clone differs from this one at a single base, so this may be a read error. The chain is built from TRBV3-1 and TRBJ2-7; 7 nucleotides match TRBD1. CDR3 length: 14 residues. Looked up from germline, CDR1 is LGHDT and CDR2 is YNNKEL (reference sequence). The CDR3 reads CVSSQGTASYEQYF. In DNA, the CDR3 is TGTGTCAGCAGCCAAGGGACAGCATCCTACGAGCAGTACTTC.

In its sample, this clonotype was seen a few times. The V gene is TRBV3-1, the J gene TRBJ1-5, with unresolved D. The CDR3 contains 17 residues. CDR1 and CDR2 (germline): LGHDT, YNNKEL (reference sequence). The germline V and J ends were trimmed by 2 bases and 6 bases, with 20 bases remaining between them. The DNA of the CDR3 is TGTGCCAGCAGCCAACCTCGCTACCGGGCATGGGGTCAGCCCCAGCATTTT. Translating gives CASSQPRYRAWGQPQHF.

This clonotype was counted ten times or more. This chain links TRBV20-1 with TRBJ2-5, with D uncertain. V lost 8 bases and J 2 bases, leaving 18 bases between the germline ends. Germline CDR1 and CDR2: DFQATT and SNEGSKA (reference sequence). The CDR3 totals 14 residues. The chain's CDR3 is CSTLGRVGQETQYF. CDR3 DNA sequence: TGCAGTACATTGGGAAGGGTGGGTCAAGAGACCCAGTACTTC.